This T cell receptor (beta chain) comes out of a study of T cells in Graves' hyperthyroidism and ophthalmopathy. When ophthalmopathy did not progress within 18 months, Graves' hyperthyroidism was considered stable. Each 10 ml fresh peripheral blood draw supplied the PBMCs. The V and J ends lost 2 bases and 7 bases respectively, with 8 bases between them. The CDR3 has 13 amino acids. Germline assignment: CDR1 MNHEY and CDR2 SVGEGT. From RNA transcripts, TCR beta CDR3 regions were amplified. Using the HTBI primer set, a first-round RT-PCR was run on the TCR CDR3. TCRdb recomputed calls from the multiplex PCR reads with MiXCR, one row per CDR3 protein. There are some 740,000 distinct CDR3 sequences in the sample; about 14% occur only once, and about 9.4% lies in the top ten. This clonotype was counted at least ten times.

Material: blood. The chain has TRBV6-2 or TRBV6-3 and TRBJ2-2; D unresolved. This TCR was recovered from a woman between 18 and 30 years old with Graves' hyperthyroidism. As DNA, the CDR3 is TGTGCCAGCAGTTACCTGGGCCTCGGGGAGCTGTTTTTT. Protein sequence: CASSYLGLGELFF.